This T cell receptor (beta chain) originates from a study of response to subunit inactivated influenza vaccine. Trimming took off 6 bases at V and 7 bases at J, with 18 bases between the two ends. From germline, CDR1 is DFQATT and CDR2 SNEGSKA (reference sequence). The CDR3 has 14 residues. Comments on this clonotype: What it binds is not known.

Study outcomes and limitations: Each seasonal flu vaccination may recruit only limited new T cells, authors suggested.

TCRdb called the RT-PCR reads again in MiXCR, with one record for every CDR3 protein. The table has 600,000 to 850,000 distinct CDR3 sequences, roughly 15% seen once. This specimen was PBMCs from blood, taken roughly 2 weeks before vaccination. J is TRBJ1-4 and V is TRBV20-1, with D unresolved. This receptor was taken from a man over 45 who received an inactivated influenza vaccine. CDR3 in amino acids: CSALDRNSGEKLFF. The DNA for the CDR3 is TGCAGTGCCCTTGATCGGAACAGTGGTGAAAAACTGTTTTTT.